These 24 T cell receptor beta chains were all obtained from the same sample, sequenced in a study of T-cell reconstitution after alpha-beta-depleted transplantation in children. The library targeted TCRbeta and was prepared with unique molecular identifiers. TCRdb fed the PCR reads into MiXCR, producing one record per CDR3 protein. The sample yields about 610,000 distinct CDR3 sequences, over 9.5% seen once. Source: PBMCs from the stem cell graft donor, taken from the stem cell graft. The receptors stem from a human donor who donated a stem cell graft to a child with acute myeloid leukemia.

The rearrangement joins TRBV4-2 to TRBJ2-7; 11 bases match TRBD2. The V gene's germline CDR1 is LGHNA and CDR2 YNFKEQ. This CDR3 has 17 residues. J lost 3 bases, V lost 3 bases, and 10 bases had no gene match. The CDR3 loop reads CASSHQTGTSGVYEQYF. The DNA of the CDR3 is TGTGCCAGCAGCCATCAAACCGGGACTAGCGGAGTCTACGAGCAGTACTTC.

The rearrangement joins TRBV11-1 to TRBJ2-1; tentatively, D is TRBD2 (6 bases). CDR1 is SGHAT and CDR2 is FQDESV in the germline V gene (reference sequence). V lost 0 bases and J 6 bases, leaving 21 bases between the germline ends. CDR3 length: 18 residues. The DNA of the CDR3 is TGTGCCAGCAGCTTAGCAGGTCGGAGGGCAGGGATTTTCAATGAGCAGTTCTTC. The encoded protein is CASSLAGRRAGIFNEQFF.

J is TRBJ2-7 and V is TRBV3-1; D tentatively fits TRBD1 or TRBD2 (5 bases each). The germline gives CDR1 LGHDT, CDR2 YNNKEL (reference sequence). The CDR3 contains 15 residues. With 1 base removed from V and 2 bases from J, the gap between germline ends came to 12 bases. The CDR3 DNA sequence: TGTGCCAGCAGCCAAGGCGGTCGAGGGGCCTACGAGCAGTACTTC. Amino acids: CASSQGGRGAYEQYF.

Only one count was recorded for this clonotype. The chain combines TRBV5-6 with TRBJ2-7; 10 bases are a match to TRBD2. The CDR3 covers 16 residues. Per the germline V gene, CDR1 is SGHDT and CDR2 is YYEEEE. The ends lost 1 base at V and 3 bases at J; junction bases unmatched: 7. For the CDR3, the DNA is TGTGCCAGCAGCTTGCCCGGGACTAGCGTTGACTACGAGCAGTACTTC. It specifies CASSLPGTSVDYEQYF.

Many counts were recorded for this clonotype. The genes are TRBV12-3 or TRBV12-4 and TRBJ2-3; a possible D gene is TRBD1 (5 bases). There are 16 residues in the CDR3. The V gene lost 2 bases and the J gene lost 2 bases, with 14 bases spanning the gap. CDR3 DNA sequence: TGTGCCAGCAGTTTAAAGGGGATGAAGATCACAGATACGCAGTATTTT. Its translation: CASSLKGMKITDTQYF.

This clonotype came up a few times. The genes are TRBV20-1 and TRBJ2-2; D is unresolved. Germline V gene lookup returns CDR1 DFQATT and CDR2 SNEGSKA (reference sequence). The CDR3 totals 14 residues. V gave up 6 bases and J gave up 8 bases, with 19 bases separating them. The CDR3 DNA reads TGCAGTGCAGCGATAGGGCTTGTAGGAGGGGAGCTGTTTTTT. Translation: CSAAIGLVGGELFF.

This clonotype was detected only a few times. The chain combines TRBV29-1 with TRBJ2-7; D might be TRBD1 or TRBD2, each matching 6 bases. This CDR3 has 12 residues. Trimming took off 7 bases at V and 0 bases at J, with 10 bases between the two ends. The germline V gene encodes CDR1 SQVTM and CDR2 ANQGSEA. The CDR3 DNA follows: TGCAGCGGGGGGGACAACTCCTACGAGCAGTACTTC. Translated, it gives CSGGDNSYEQYF.

The chain has TRBV11-1 and TRBJ2-3; tentative D call: TRBD2 (5 bases). Deletions cut 5 bases from V and 2 bases from J, with 23 bases between. Germline V gene lookup returns CDR1 SGHAT and CDR2 FQDESV (reference sequence). The CDR3 is 18 amino acids. The CDR3 region is CASSPRPRERWNTDTQYF. CDR3 in DNA: TGTGCCAGCAGCCCTAGGCCCCGAGAGCGGTGGAACACAGATACGCAGTATTTT.

This clonotype has a handful of counts. V gene TRBV6-1 combines with J gene TRBJ2-7; D might be TRBD1 (5 bases). The CDR3 extends over 13 amino acids. V was pared by 6 bases and J by 3 bases, with 12 bases between. Germline loops: CDR1 MNHNS, CDR2 SASEGT. CDR3 sequence: CASRGSGFYEQYF. The CDR3 DNA follows: TGTGCCAGCAGAGGTTCAGGGTTCTACGAGCAGTACTTC.

This clonotype was recorded many times. V usage is TRBV20-1 and J usage is TRBJ2-2; 11 positions match TRBD2. V lost 6 bases to trimming and J lost 5 bases; unmatched junction nucleotides: 5. The CDR3 has 14 amino acids. CDR1 is DFQATT and CDR2 is SNEGSKA in the germline V gene (reference sequence). CDR3 sequence reads: CSAKRTSGTGELFF. The CDR3 bases are TGCAGTGCCAAAAGGACTAGCGGGACCGGGGAGCTGTTTTTT.

V and J are TRBV19 and TRBJ1-5, with TRBD1 as a possible D gene (6 bases). V was pared by 3 bases and J by 3 bases, with 12 bases between. The CDR3 sequence is 15 residues long. Germline values: CDR1 LNHDA, CDR2 SQIVND (reference sequence). The CDR3 is CASSMRGGPNQPQHF. The CDR3, as DNA: TGTGCCAGTAGTATGCGGGGGGGCCCCAATCAGCCCCAGCATTTT.

This clonotype has more than one count but fewer than ten. The chain has TRBV20-1 and TRBJ2-2; TRBD1 might be the D (6 bases). The CDR3 runs to 16 residues. Germline-derived CDR1 and CDR2 are DFQATT and SNEGSKA (reference sequence). Trimming cost V 3 bases and J 4 bases, with 18 bases left between them. Written as DNA, the CDR3 is TGCAGTGCTAGCAGTCCCAGCGGACAGATCACCGGGGAGCTGTTTTTT. Translated, it gives CSASSPSGQITGELFF.

This clonotype has at least ten counts. The V call is TRBV7-8, the J call TRBJ1-4; TRBD1 agrees at 7 bases. The germline gives CDR1 SGHVS, CDR2 FQNEAQ. With 6 bases clipped from V and 7 bases from J, the junction kept 8 bases outside the gene matches. CDR3 size: 14 residues. The CDR3 protein is CASRPDRVGEKLFF. The CDR3 DNA follows: TGTGCCAGCAGACCCGACAGGGTGGGTGAAAAACTGTTTTTT.

This clonotype was picked up a small number of times. The V gene is TRBV20-1, the J gene TRBJ1-3; 8 bases map to TRBD1. Germline V gene data show CDR1 as DFQATT and CDR2 as SNEGSKA (reference sequence). There are 13 residues in the CDR3. CDR3 DNA: TGCAATTTACAGGGGGACCCTGGAAACACCATATATTTT. Its protein product is CNLQGDPGNTIYF.

This clonotype came up many times. The rearrangement uses TRBV14 and TRBJ2-1, with D possibly being TRBD1 (6 bases). Trimming removed 4 bases at V and 3 bases at J, with 19 bases between. Germline values: CDR1 SGHDN, CDR2 FVKESK. CDR3 size: 17 residues. The CDR3 DNA reads as TGTGCCAGCAGCCTCCCAGGGAGTAGCAGGGGCTACAATGAGCAGTTCTTC. Protein: CASSLPGSSRGYNEQFF.

V and J are TRBV20-1 and TRBJ2-7, with D tentatively TRBD1 (6 bases). The V gene's germline CDR1 is DFQATT and CDR2 SNEGSKA (reference sequence). The V end was cut by 1 base, the J end by 3 bases, with 10 bases between. The CDR3 has 13 amino acids. The CDR3 protein is CSARGTGNYEQYF. The CDR3 DNA sequence: TGCAGTGCTAGAGGCACAGGGAACTACGAGCAGTACTTC.

The CDR3 spells CSASEGAAKSQPQHF. The CDR3 region has the DNA TGCAGTGCTAGTGAGGGGGCGGCGAAGTCTCAGCCCCAGCATTTT. V is TRBV20-1 and J is TRBJ1-5; TRBD1 agrees at 7 bases. The CDR3 contains 15 residues. Germline V CDR1 and CDR2: DFQATT, SNEGSKA (reference sequence). Trimming cost V 3 bases and J 6 bases; bases outside gene matches: 11.

In the case of this clonotype: This CDR3 is missing its conserved last phenylalanine or tryptophan, likely due to a read error. The chain recombines TRBV4-3 with TRBJ2-7; 7 positions match TRBD1. The ends lost 0 bases at V and 1 base at J; junction bases unmatched: 3. The CDR3 is 15 amino acids. Per germline, CDR1 LGHNA and CDR2 YSLEER. CDR3 region: CASSQDPGQSYEQYI. In DNA form, the CDR3 reads TGCGCCAGCAGCCAAGACCCGGGACAGTCCTACGAGCAGTACATC.

This clonotype was observed at least ten times. The CDR3 loop reads CASSLPPVRWVSDTQYF. The CDR3 DNA reads TGTGCCAGCAGTTTGCCTCCGGTTCGTTGGGTATCTGATACGCAGTATTTT. The gene calls are TRBV12-3 or TRBV12-4 and TRBJ2-3; D is unresolved. V dropped 3 bases and J dropped 6 bases, with 22 bases sitting between them. The CDR3 is 17 amino acids.

This clonotype was counted only a few times. This chain joins TRBV28 and TRBJ2-5; 9 positions match TRBD1. Per germline, CDR1 MDHEN and CDR2 SYDVKM. The CDR3 runs 15 residues. V was clipped by 3 bases and J by 4 bases; unmatched bases: 6. CDR3 amino acids: CASSFGDRARETQYF. The CDR3 DNA follows: TGTGCCAGCAGTTTTGGGGACAGGGCCCGAGAGACCCAGTACTTC.

This clonotype was seen only a few times. The J gene is TRBJ2-1, the V gene TRBV28, with 8 bases identical to TRBD2. Looked up from germline, CDR1 is MDHEN and CDR2 is SYDVKM. J gave up 0 bases and V 4 bases, and 5 bases lay outside the gene matches. The CDR3 is 16 amino acids. The CDR3, as DNA: TGTGCCAGCAGTTCGATAGGGACTAGCTCCTACAATGAGCAGTTCTTC. Protein: CASSSIGTSSYNEQFF.

This chain links TRBV7-8 with TRBJ1-1; no clear D. The CDR3 runs to 15 residues. The germline V and J ends were trimmed by 5 bases and 2 bases, with 15 bases remaining between them. Germline CDR1 reads SGHVS; CDR2 reads FQNEAQ. CDR3: CASSQRETGNTEAFF. The DNA of the CDR3 is TGTGCCAGCAGCCAAAGGGAGACCGGTAACACTGAAGCTTTCTTT.

The chain uses TRBV10-3 and TRBJ1-2; possibly TRBD1 for D (6 bases). The CDR3 has 13 residues. The V gene lost 5 bases and the J gene lost 2 bases, with 9 bases spanning the gap. Germline CDR1 ENHRY, CDR2 SYGVKD. For the CDR3, the DNA is TGTGCCATCAGTCCGGGACAAAACTATGGCTACACCTTC. Translated, it gives CAISPGQNYGYTF.

CDR3 nucleotides: TGTGCCAGCAGCCCCGAGAGGAGGCGGAGGACCGGGGAGCTGTTTTTT. Translating it yields CASSPERRRRTGELFF. This chain connects TRBV7-2 to TRBJ2-2, with D possibly matching TRBD2 (5 bases). With 5 bases removed from V and 5 bases from J, the gap between germline ends came to 18 bases. Germline V gene sequence: CDR1 SGHTA, CDR2 FQGNSA. CDR3 length: 16 residues.